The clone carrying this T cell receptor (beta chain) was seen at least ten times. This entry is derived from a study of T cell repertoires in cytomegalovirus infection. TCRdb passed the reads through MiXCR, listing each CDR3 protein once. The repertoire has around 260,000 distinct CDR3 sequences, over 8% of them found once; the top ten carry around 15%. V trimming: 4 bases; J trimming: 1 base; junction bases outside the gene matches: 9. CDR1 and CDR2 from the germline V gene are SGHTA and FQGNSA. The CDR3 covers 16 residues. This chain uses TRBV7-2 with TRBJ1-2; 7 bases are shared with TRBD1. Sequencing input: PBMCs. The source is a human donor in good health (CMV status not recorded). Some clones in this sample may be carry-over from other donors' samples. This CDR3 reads CASSSSPRDSNYGYTF. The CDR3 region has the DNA TGTGCCAGCAGCTCAAGCCCCCGGGACAGTAACTATGGCTACACCTTC.